The present T cell receptor beta chain was sequenced within a study of vaccination effects on CD4 cells after COVID-19. For this clone: Its antigen is still unknown.

Repertoires were generated with immunoSEQ multiplex PCR, while TCRdb's copy carries only in-frame clones and drops some. The repertoire holds roughly 25,000 clones, with 65% to 80% as singletons. Pools of viral peptides were used by the ViraFEST assay to expand antigen-specific CD4+ T cells ahead of sequencing. Following 10 days of culture, CD4+ T cells were isolated. Between March and December 2020, the person had a SARS-CoV-2 infection that PCR confirmed. The sequence came from a human donor who had a prior SARS-CoV-2 infection. The source material was CD4+ T cells from PBMCs cultured with HCoV-NL63 spike peptides, sampled before COVID-19 vaccination.

The CDR3 DNA reads TGCGCCAGCAGCTACGAGTGGGCGAACACCGGGGAGCTGTTTTTT. Amino acid sequence: CASSYEWANTGELFF. J is TRBJ2-2 and V is TRBV5-1; D gene uncertain. V dropped 3 bases and J dropped 0 bases, with 9 bases sitting between them. The germline gives CDR1 SGHRS, CDR2 YFSETQ. CDR3 length equals 15 residues.